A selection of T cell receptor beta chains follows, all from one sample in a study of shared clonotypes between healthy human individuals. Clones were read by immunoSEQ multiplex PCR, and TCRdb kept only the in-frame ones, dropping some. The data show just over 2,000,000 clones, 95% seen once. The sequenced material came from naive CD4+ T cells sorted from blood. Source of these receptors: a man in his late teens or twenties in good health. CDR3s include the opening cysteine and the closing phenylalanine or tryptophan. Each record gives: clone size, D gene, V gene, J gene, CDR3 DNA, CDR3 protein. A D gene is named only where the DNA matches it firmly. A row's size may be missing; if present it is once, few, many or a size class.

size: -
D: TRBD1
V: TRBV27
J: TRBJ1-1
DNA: TGTGCCAGCAGTGACAGGGACACTGAAGCTTTCTTT
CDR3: CASSDRDTEAFF

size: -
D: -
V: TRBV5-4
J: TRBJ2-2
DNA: TGTGCCGCTGGAGGGGTCCGGGAGCTGTTTTTT
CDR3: CAAGGVRELFF

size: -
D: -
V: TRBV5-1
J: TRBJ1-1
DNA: TGCGCCAGCAGCTTGGAGGCAGGGCCCTTGAACACTGAAGCTTTCTTT
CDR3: CASSLEAGPLNTEAFF

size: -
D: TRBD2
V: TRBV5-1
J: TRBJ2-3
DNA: TGCGCCAGCACCGCGGGGGGGCTGCCAGATACGCAGTATTTT
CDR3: CASTAGGLPDTQYF

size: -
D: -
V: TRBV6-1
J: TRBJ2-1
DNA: TGTGCCAGCAGTGAAGTTGACCCTCGGACCAATGAGCAGTTCTTC
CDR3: CASSEVDPRTNEQFF

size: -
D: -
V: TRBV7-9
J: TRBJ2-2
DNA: TGTGCCAGCAGCTTAGCGGCTACGTGGACCGGGGAGCTGTTTTTT
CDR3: CASSLAATWTGELFF

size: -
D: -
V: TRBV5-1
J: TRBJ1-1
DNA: TGCGCCAGCAGCTCCCTAGCAGGGGCGTTCACTGAAGCTTTCTTT
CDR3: CASSSLAGAFTEAFF

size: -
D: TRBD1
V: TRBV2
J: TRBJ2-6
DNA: TGTGCCAGCAGACGAAGACAGGGGTCTGGGGCCAACGTCCTGACTTTC
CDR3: CASRRRQGSGANVLTF

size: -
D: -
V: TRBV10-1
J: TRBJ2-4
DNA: TGCGCCAGCAGTGATGGAAGTGTAGCCAAAAACATTCAGTACTTC
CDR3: CASSDGSVAKNIQYF

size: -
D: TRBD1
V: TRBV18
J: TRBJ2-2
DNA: TGTGCCAGCTCACTTACGGAGGGACAGGGGAACACCGGGGAGCTGTTTTTT
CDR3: CASSLTEGQGNTGELFF

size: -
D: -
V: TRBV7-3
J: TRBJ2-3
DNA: TGTGCCAGCAGCCCCCAAGGGGCAGATACGCAGTATTTT
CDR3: CASSPQGADTQYF

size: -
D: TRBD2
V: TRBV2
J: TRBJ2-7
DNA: TGTGCCAGCAGGGGACTAGCGGGACGGTCCTCCTACGAGCAGTACTTC
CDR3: CASRGLAGRSSYEQYF

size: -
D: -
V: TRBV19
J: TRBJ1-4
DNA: TGTGCCAGTAGTATTGGGGCAACTAATGAAAAACTGTTTTTT
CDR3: CASSIGATNEKLFF

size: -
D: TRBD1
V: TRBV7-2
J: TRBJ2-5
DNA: TGTGCCAGCAGCCTAGGGGGCCTCCAAGAGACCCAGTACTTC
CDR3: CASSLGGLQETQYF

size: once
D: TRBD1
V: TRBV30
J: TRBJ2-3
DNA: TGTGCCTACCGGACAGGGGGCACAGATACGCAGTATTTT
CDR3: CAYRTGGTDTQYF

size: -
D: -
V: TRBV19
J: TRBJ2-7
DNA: TGTGCCAGTAGTATGTTCAGGGACGCCCACTACGAGCAGTACTTC
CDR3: CASSMFRDAHYEQYF

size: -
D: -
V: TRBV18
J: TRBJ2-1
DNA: TGTGCCAGCTCACCAGACCCGGGCAATGAGCAGTTCTTC
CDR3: CASSPDPGNEQFF

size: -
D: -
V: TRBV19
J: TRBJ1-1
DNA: TGTGCCAGTAGTATATCGACCCTGAACACTGAAGCTTTCTTT
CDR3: CASSISTLNTEAFF

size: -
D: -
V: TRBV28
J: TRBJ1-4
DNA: TGTGCCAGCAGCCCGCTGGGGGAGGGTAATGAAAAACTGTTTTTT
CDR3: CASSPLGEGNEKLFF

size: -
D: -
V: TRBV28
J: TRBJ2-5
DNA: TGTGCGGTGGTGGGGAGGGAGACCCAGTACTTC
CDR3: CAVVGRETQYF

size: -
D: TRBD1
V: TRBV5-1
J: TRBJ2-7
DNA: TGCGCCAGCAGCTTTCACAGGGGGCCCTCCTACGAGCAGTACTTC
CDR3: CASSFHRGPSYEQYF

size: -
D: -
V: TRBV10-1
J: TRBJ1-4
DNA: TGCGCCAGCAGTCAGGGAAAGTCTGAAAAACTGTTTTTT
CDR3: CASSQGKSEKLFF